The clone carrying this T cell receptor (beta chain) was found a few times. Antigen: not known. These data originate in a study of siplizumab effects on memory and regulatory T cells. General observations from the study: Alloreactive sequences traceable to unstimulated CD4+ memory cells declined significantly under siplizumab. The authors could not assign a naive or memory phenotype to roughly 75-97% of proliferating CD4+ or CD8+ clones. A major contribution to the alloresponse seemed to be made by naive T cells, which seemed more diverse than memory cells.

The CDR3 totals 15 residues. V was pared by 1 base and J by 4 bases, with 11 bases between. Germline V gene lookup returns CDR1 SGHDN and CDR2 FVKESK. Each sample had 80,000 to 100,000 TCR templates assayed. Data came from immunoSEQ multiplex PCR; TCRdb stores just in-frame clones and leaves some out. The table shows 60,000 to 70,000 clones, with about 90% occurring only once. This chain connects TRBV14 to TRBJ2-1, with a tentative D call TRBD1 (6 bases). Sequenced: Tregs sorted from blood. This clonotype was obtained from a human donor in good health. Written as DNA, the CDR3 is TGTGCCAGCAGCCAAGGGGGCAGGGGATACAATGAGCAGTTCTTC. Translation: CASSQGGRGYNEQFF.